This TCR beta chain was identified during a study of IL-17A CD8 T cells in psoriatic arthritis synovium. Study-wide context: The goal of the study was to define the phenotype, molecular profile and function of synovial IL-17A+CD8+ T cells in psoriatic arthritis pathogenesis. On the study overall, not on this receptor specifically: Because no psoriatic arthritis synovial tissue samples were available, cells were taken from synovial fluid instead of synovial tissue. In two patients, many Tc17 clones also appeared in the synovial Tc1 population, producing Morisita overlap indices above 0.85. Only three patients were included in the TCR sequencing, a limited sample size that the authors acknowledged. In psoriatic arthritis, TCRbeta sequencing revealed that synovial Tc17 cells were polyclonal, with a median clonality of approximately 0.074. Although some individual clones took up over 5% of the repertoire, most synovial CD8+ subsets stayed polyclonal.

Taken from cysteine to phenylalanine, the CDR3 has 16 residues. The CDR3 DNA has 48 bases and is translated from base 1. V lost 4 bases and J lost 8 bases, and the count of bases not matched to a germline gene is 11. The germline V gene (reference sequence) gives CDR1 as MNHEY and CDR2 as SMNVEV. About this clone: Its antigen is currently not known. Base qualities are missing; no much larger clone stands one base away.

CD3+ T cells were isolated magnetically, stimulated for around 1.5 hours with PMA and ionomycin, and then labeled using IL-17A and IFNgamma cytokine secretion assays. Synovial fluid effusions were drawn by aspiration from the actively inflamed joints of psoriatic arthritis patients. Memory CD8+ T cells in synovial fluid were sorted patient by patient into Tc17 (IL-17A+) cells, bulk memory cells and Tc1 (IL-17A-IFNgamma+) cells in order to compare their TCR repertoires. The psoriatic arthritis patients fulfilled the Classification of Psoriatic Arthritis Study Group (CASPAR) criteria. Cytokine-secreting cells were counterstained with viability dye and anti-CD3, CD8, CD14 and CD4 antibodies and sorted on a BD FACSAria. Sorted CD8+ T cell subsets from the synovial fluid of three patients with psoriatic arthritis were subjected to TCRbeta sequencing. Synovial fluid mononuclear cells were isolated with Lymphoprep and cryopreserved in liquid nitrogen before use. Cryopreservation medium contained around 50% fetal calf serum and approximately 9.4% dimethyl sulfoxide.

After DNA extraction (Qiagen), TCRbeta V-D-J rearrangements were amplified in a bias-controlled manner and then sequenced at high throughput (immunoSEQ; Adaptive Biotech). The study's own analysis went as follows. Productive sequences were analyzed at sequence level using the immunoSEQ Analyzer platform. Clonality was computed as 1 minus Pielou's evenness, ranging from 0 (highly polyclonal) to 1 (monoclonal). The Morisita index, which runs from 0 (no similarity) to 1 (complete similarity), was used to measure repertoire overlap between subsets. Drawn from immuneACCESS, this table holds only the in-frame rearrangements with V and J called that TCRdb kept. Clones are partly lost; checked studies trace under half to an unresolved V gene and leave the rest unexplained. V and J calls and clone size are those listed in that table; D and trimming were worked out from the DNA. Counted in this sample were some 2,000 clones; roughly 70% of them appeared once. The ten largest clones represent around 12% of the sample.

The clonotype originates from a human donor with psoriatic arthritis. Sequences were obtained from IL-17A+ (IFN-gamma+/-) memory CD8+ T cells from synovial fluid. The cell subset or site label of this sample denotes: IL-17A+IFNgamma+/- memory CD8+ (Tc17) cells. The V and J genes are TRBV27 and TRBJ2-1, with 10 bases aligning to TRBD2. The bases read TGTGCCAGCAGTTCCCTCACTAGCGGGATTGCCTATGAGCAGTTCTTC. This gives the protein CASSSLTSGIAYEQFF.